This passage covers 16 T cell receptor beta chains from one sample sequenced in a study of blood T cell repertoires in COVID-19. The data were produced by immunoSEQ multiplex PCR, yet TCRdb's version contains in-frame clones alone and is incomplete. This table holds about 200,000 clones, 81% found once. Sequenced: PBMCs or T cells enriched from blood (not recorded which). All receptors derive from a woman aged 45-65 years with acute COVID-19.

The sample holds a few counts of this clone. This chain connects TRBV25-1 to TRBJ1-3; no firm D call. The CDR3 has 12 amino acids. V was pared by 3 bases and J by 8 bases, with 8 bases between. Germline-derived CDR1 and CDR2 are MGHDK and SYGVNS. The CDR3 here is CASSDGIDTIYF. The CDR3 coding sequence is TGTGCCAGCAGTGACGGTATTGACACCATATATTTT. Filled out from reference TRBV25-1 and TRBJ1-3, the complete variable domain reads EADIYQTPRYLVIGTGKKITLECSQTMGHDKMYWYQQDPGMELHLIHYSYGVNSTEKGDLSSESTVSRIRTEHFPLTLESARPSHTSQYLCASSDGIDTIYFGEGSWLTVV.

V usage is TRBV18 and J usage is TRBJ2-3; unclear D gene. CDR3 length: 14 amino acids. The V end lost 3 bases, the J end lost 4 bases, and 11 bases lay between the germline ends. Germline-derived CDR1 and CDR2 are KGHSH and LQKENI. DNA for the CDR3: TGTGCCAGCTCACCGGTTCAGAGCGCAGATACGCAGTATTTT. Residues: CASSPVQSADTQYF.

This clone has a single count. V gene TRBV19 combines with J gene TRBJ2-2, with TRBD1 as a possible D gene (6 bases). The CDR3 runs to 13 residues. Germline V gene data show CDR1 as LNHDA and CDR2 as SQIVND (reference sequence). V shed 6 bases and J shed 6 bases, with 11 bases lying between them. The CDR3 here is CASSGTLPGELFF. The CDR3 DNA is TGTGCCAGTAGCGGGACACTACCCGGGGAGCTGTTTTTT. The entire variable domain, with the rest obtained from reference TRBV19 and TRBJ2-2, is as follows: DGGITQSPKYLFRKEGQNVTLSCEQNLNHDAMYWYRQDPGQGLRLIYYSQIVNDFQKGDIAEGYSVSREKKESFPLTVTSAQKNPTAFYLCASSGTLPGELFFGEGSRLTVL.

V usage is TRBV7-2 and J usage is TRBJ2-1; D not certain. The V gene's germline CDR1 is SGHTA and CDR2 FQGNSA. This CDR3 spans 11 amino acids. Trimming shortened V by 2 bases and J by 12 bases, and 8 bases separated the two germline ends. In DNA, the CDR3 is TGTGCCAGCAGCTTAATCGGTCCGCAGTTCTTC. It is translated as CASSLIGPQFF.

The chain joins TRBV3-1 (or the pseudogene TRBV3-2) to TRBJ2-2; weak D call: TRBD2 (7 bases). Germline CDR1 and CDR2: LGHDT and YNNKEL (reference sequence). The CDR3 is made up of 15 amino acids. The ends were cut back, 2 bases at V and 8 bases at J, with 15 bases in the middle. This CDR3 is CASSQTRGGAGELFF. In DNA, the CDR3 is TGTGCCAGCAGCCAAACCCGAGGGGGGGCTGGGGAGCTGTTTTTT.

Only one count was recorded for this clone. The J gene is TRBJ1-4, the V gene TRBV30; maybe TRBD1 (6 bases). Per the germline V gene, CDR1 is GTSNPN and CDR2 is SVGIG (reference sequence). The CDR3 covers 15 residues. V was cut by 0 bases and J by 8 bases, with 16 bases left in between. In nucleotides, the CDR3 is TGTGCCTGGAGTGTATTGCGGGGGGCGGGAGAAAAACTGTTTTTT. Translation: CAWSVLRGAGEKLFF.

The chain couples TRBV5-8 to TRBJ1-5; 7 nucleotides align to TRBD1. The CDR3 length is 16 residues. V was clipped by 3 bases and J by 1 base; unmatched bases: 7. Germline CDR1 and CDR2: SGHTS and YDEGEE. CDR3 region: CASSYGTAGSNQPQHF. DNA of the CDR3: TGTGCCAGCAGCTACGGGACAGCTGGGAGCAATCAGCCCCAGCATTTT.

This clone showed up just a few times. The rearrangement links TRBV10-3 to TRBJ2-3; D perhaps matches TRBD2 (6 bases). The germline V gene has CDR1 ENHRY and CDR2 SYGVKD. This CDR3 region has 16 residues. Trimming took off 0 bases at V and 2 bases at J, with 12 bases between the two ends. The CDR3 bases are TGTGCCATCAGTGAGTCTGGGACTTTACACACAGATACGCAGTATTTT. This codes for CAISESGTLHTDTQYF.

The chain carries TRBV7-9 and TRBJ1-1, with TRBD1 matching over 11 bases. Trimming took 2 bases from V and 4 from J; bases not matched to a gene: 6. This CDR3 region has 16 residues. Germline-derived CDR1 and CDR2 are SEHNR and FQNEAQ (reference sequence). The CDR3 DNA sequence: TGTGCCAGCAGCTTACGGACAGGGGGCCCACTCACTGAAGCTTTCTTT. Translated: CASSLRTGGPLTEAFF.

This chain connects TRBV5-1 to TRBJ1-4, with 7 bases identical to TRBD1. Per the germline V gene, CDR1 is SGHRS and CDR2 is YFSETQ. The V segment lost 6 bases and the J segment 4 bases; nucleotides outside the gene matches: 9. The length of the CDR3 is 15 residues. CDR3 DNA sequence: TGCGCCAGCACTACAGGGGCCCCAGTTAATGAAAAACTGTTTTTT. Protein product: CASTTGAPVNEKLFF.

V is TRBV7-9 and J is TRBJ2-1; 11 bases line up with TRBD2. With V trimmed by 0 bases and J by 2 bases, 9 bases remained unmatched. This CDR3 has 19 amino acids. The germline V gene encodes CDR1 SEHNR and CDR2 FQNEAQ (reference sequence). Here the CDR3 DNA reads TGTGCCAGCAGCTTAGCTCCCCTAGCGGGGGGAGGGGCCTACAATGAGCAGTTCTTC. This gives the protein CASSLAPLAGGGAYNEQFF.

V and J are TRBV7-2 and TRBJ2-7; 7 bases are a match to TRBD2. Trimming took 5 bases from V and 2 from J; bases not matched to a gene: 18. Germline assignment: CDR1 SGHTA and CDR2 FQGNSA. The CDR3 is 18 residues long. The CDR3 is CASSLEGLAEISTYEQYF. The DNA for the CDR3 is TGTGCCAGCAGCCTAGAGGGGCTAGCGGAGATTTCCACCTACGAGCAGTACTTC.

DNA for the CDR3: TGTGCCAGCAAACTAGCGGGAGGGTCTCCCGAGCAGTACTTC. Translated: CASKLAGGSPEQYF. The rearrangement uses TRBV27 and TRBJ2-7; TRBD2 aligns across 13 bases. With 7 bases clipped from V and 6 bases from J, the junction kept 6 bases outside the gene matches. CDR1 MNHEY and CDR2 SMNVEV come from the germline V gene (reference sequence). The CDR3 sequence is 14 residues long.

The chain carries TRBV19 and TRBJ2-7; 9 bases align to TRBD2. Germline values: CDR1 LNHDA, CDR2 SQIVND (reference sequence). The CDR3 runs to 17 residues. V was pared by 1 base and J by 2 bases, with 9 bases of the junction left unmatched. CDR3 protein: CASSIGAAGGSTYEQYF. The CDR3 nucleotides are TGTGCCAGTAGTATAGGGGCGGCGGGAGGGTCGACCTACGAGCAGTACTTC.

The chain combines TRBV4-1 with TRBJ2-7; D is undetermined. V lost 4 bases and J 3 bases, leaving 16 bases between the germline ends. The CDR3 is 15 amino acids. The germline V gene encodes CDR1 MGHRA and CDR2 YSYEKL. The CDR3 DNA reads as TGCGCCAGCAGCCTAGACGCGTCGGTCGGCTACGAGCAGTACTTC. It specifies CASSLDASVGYEQYF.

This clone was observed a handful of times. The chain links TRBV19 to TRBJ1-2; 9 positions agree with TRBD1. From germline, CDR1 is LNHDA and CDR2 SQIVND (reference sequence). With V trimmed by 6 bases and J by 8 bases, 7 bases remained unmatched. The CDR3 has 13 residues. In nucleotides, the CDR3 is TGTGCCAGTAGCTTCGACAGGGGGAGAGGCTACACCTTC. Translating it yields CASSFDRGRGYTF.